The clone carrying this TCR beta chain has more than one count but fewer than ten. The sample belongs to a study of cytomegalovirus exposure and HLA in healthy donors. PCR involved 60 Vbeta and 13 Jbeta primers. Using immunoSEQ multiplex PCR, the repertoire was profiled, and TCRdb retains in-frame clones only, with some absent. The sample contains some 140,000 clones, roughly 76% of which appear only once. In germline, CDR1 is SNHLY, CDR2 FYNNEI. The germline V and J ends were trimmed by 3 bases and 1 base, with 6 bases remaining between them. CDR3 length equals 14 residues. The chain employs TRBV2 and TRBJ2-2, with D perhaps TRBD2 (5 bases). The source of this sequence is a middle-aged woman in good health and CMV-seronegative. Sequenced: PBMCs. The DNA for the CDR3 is TGTGCCAGCAGTGACGAGGGGAACACCGGGGAGCTGTTTTTT. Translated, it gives CASSDEGNTGELFF.